The 22 T cell receptor beta chains presented below share a single source sample, sequenced in a study of a mutant IDH1 vaccine in newly diagnosed glioma. Time point of the sample: week 5, during vaccination. It was 300 ug of mutant IDH1 20-mer peptide that made up each vaccine dose, given with topical imiquimod. Their recognized antigens are unknown. The repertoire was sequenced with immunoSEQ multiplex PCR; TCRdb's copy has only in-frame clones and lacks some. Of about 58,000 clones in the sample, 84% were seen once. The sample consisted of PBMCs, taken from a glioma patient whose treatment included an IDH1 peptide vaccine. These receptors originate from a woman in her fifties or sixties with glioma.

This clone was recorded once. The chain recombines TRBV19 with TRBJ2-3; D gene ambiguous. This CDR3 region has 13 residues. Germline V gives CDR1 LNHDA, CDR2 SQIVND (reference sequence). V gave up 8 bases and J gave up 3 bases, with 12 bases separating them. The CDR3 DNA reads as TGTGCCAGTGGGTCCCAAAAAACAGATACGCAGTATTTT. Translation: CASGSQKTDTQYF.

V is TRBV19 and J is TRBJ1-3; D may be TRBD1 (6 bases). Germline loops: CDR1 LNHDA, CDR2 SQIVND (reference sequence). V was cut by 6 bases and J by 2 bases, with 14 bases left in between. The CDR3 consists of 15 residues. CDR3 protein: CASRPQGLAGNTIYF. The CDR3 nucleotides read TGTGCCAGTAGGCCACAGGGACTTGCTGGAAACACCATATATTTT. Full variable domain (outside the CDR3, taken from reference TRBV19 and TRBJ1-3): DGGITQSPKYLFRKEGQNVTLSCEQNLNHDAMYWYRQDPGQGLRLIYYSQIVNDFQKGDIAEGYSVSREKKESFPLTVTSAQKNPTAFYLCASRPQGLAGNTIYFGEGSWLTVV.

The CDR3 DNA reads as TGTGCCAGCAGCTTAGGATTTCTGGGCGTCCCTGGAAACACCATATATTTT. As protein: CASSLGFLGVPGNTIYF. V and J are TRBV11-3 and TRBJ1-3; D is unresolved. This CDR3 comprises 17 residues. The V end was cut by 1 base, the J end by 2 bases, with 15 bases between. Germline loops: CDR1 SGHNT, CDR2 YENEEA.

This chain uses TRBV5-4 with TRBJ1-2, with D possibly TRBD1 on 5 matching bases. Germline V gives CDR1 SGHNT, CDR2 YYREEE (reference sequence). The CDR3 runs 15 residues. The V end was cut by 0 bases, the J end by 0 bases, with 9 bases between. This CDR3 reads CASSLGQGANYGYTF. CDR3 nucleotide sequence: TGTGCCAGCAGCTTGGGGCAGGGAGCTAACTATGGCTACACCTTC. The full variable domain, its missing parts supplied by reference TRBV5-4 and TRBJ1-2, is ETGVTQSPTHLIKTRGQQVTLRCSSQSGHNTVSWYQQALGQGPQFIFQYYREEENGRGNFPPRFSGLQFPNYSSELNVNALELDDSALYLCASSLGQGANYGYTFGSGTRLTVV.

This clone was picked up one time. The rearrangement uses TRBV27 and TRBJ1-2; possible D gene TRBD1, 6 bases. Per germline, CDR1 MNHEY and CDR2 SMNVEV (reference sequence). This CDR3 has 13 residues. V lost 8 bases and J 8 bases, leaving 18 bases between the germline ends. DNA of the CDR3: TGTGCCAGCGGAAGGACAGCGCCTGTAGGCTACACCTTC. Translated: CASGRTAPVGYTF.

This clone was detected only a few times. The chain recombines TRBV19 with TRBJ1-1, with TRBD1 matching 11 bases. Germline loops: CDR1 LNHDA, CDR2 SQIVND (reference sequence). V lost 8 bases and J lost 6; bases outside the gene matches: 11. The CDR3 runs to 15 residues. The CDR3 nucleotides read TGTGCCAGTCTGCCCGGGACAGGGGGTCGCTCTGAAGCTTTCTTT. Translating it yields CASLPGTGGRSEAFF.

A word on this clone: An end of the junction differs from the germline gene, which may be a read error. Other DNA sequences in the same sample also yield this CDR3. This chain uses TRBV29-1 with TRBJ1-1, with D possibly being TRBD1 (6 bases). The CDR3 runs 13 residues. The germline V gene has CDR1 SQVTM and CDR2 ANQGSEA. The CDR3 sequence: CSSGQLMNTEAFF. The CDR3 DNA reads as TGCAGCTCCGGACAGTTGATGAACACTGAGGCTTTCTTT.

The chain links TRBV29-1 to TRBJ1-2; weak D call: TRBD1 (5 bases). The CDR3 has 12 residues. Trimming stripped 4 bases from V and 4 bases from J, with 10 bases between. Germline assignment: CDR1 SQVTM and CDR2 ANQGSEA. The CDR3 sequence is CSVGSGGYGYTF. DNA of the CDR3: TGCAGCGTTGGTTCCGGGGGCTATGGCTACACCTTC.

The chain has TRBV7-9 and TRBJ1-2; D remains ambiguous. The V and J ends lost 5 bases and 3 bases respectively, with 7 bases between them. The CDR3 runs to 12 residues. Germline CDR1 and CDR2: SEHNR and FQNEAQ (reference sequence). The CDR3 protein is CASSQSDYGYTF. The CDR3 bases are TGTGCCAGCAGCCAGTCGGACTATGGCTACACCTTC.

The chain employs TRBV10-3 and TRBJ1-1, with D unresolved. The CDR3 spans 14 residues. V lost 11 bases and J lost 4, with 20 bases in between. The V gene's germline CDR1 is ENHRY and CDR2 SYGVKD. CDR3 sequence (DNA): TGTGCCGTCCGGGGAGGACTTACGGGCACTGAAGCTTTCTTT. It yields the protein CAVRGGLTGTEAFF.

This chain links TRBV19 with TRBJ1-1; the D gene is possibly TRBD1 (6 bases). Germline CDR1 reads LNHDA; CDR2 reads SQIVND (reference sequence). The CDR3 totals 15 residues. V lost 4 bases and J lost 8, with 20 bases in between. CDR3 nucleotides: TGTGCCAGTAGTACATCAATTACAGGGTTTAAGGAAGCTTTCTTT. Translation: CASSTSITGFKEAFF.

The chain carries TRBV5-6 and TRBJ1-1; D perhaps matches TRBD1 (5 bases). Germline V gene lookup returns CDR1 SGHDT and CDR2 YYEEEE. Trimming took 5 bases from V and 4 from J, leaving 18 bases between them. The CDR3 contains 15 residues. The CDR3 bases are TGTGCCAGCAGACACGGAGCGGGGCCTGGCACTGAAGCTTTCTTT. Its protein is CASRHGAGPGTEAFF. The full variable domain, completed using reference TRBV5-6 and TRBJ1-1, is DAGVTQSPTHLIKTRGQQVTLRCSPKSGHDTVSWYQQALGQGPQFIFQYYEEEERQRGNFPDRFSGHQFPNYSSELNVNALLLGDSALYLCASRHGAGPGTEAFFGQGTRLTVV.

Only a few counts were recorded for this clone. The chain employs TRBV5-1 and TRBJ1-6, with D maybe TRBD1 (6 bases). Trimming pared 4 bases from V and 5 bases from J, leaving 16 bases between. CDR3 size: 16 residues. The germline V gene has CDR1 SGHRS and CDR2 YFSETQ. The CDR3 spells CASSLGGGMDNSPLHF. CDR3 bases: TGCGCCAGCAGCCTTGGAGGGGGAATGGATAATTCACCCCTCCACTTT.

This chain links TRBV18 with TRBJ2-1, with TRBD1 as a possible D gene (5 bases). Trimming pared 6 bases from V and 4 bases from J, leaving 19 bases between. Germline assignment: CDR1 KGHSH and CDR2 LQKENI. The CDR3 consists of 16 residues. CDR3 residues: CASSLRQTDRYNEQFF. CDR3 nucleotides: TGTGCCAGCTCCCTCAGACAGACAGACAGATACAATGAGCAGTTCTTC.

This clone is judged medium-sized. The genes are TRBV6-5 and TRBJ2-5; 9 nucleotides line up with TRBD2. The CDR3 has 16 residues. The V gene end was trimmed by 4 bases and the J gene end by 1 base; junction bases not matched to a gene: 7. Germline CDR1 MNHEY, CDR2 SVGAGI. The CDR3 nucleotides read TGTGCCAGCAGTTTCTCTAGCGGGGCGACCCAAGAGACCCAGTACTTC. Its translation is CASSFSSGATQETQYF.

This clone was seen more than once but under ten times. The chain uses TRBV2 and TRBJ1-2; possibly TRBD1 for D (5 bases). CDR3 length: 14 residues. The V gene's germline CDR1 is SNHLY and CDR2 FYNNEI. V lost 7 bases and J lost 4, with 16 bases in between. CDR3 DNA sequence: TGTGCCAGCACCCCGAGCGGGGGAGTCTATGGCTACACCTTC. Its translation: CASTPSGGVYGYTF. Drawing the rest from reference TRBV2 and TRBJ1-2, the complete variable domain is EPEVTQTPSHQVTQMGQEVILRCVPISNHLYFYWYRQILGQKVEFLVSFYNNEISEKSEIFDDQFSVERPDGSNFTLKIRSTKLEDSAMYFCASTPSGGVYGYTFGSGTRLTVV.

The rearrangement joins TRBV19 to TRBJ1-2; possible D gene TRBD1, 5 bases. This CDR3 comprises 15 residues. Germline CDR1 and CDR2: LNHDA and SQIVND (reference sequence). V lost 5 bases and J lost 5, with 18 bases in between. The CDR3 DNA reads as TGTGCCAGTAGTCCCCTCCGACAGATGAAATATGGCTACACCTTC. It specifies CASSPLRQMKYGYTF.

This chain connects TRBV7-2 to TRBJ1-1, with D perhaps TRBD1 (6 bases). The germline V gene has CDR1 SGHTA and CDR2 FQGNSA. Trimming took off 3 bases at V and 5 bases at J, with 13 bases between the two ends. The CDR3 covers 14 residues. CDR3 region: CASSLEGEITEAFF. As DNA, the CDR3 is TGTGCCAGCAGCTTGGAGGGGGAAATAACTGAAGCTTTCTTT.

This rearrangement joins TRBV5-1 to TRBJ2-2; D tentatively fits TRBD1 or TRBD2 (5 bases each). V lost 6 bases to trimming and J lost 0 bases, with 12 bases between them. CDR3 length equals 15 residues. Germline CDR1 is SGHRS and CDR2 is YFSETQ. This chain's CDR3 is CASTRDVANTGELFF. Written as DNA, the CDR3 is TGCGCCAGCACCAGGGACGTAGCGAACACCGGGGAGCTGTTTTTT.

The count of this clone is one. This sequence joins TRBV19 and TRBJ2-3; 8 bases are shared with TRBD2. Germline V gene data show CDR1 as LNHDA and CDR2 as SQIVND (reference sequence). The length of the CDR3 is 15 residues. J was trimmed by 0 bases and V by 3 bases; bases with no gene match: 2. The CDR3 nucleotides read TGTGCCAGTAGTATTAGCGGGGTGAGCACAGATACGCAGTATTTT. Translating gives CASSISGVSTDTQYF.

This clone was picked up a small number of times. The chain has TRBV6-5 and TRBJ1-5; D gene ambiguous. From germline, CDR1 is MNHEY and CDR2 SVGAGI. The CDR3 is made up of 13 amino acids. The V end was cut by 2 bases, the J end by 8 bases, with 10 bases between. This chain's CDR3 is CASSYGRTEPQHF. CDR3 coding DNA: TGTGCCAGCAGTTACGGAAGGACTGAGCCCCAGCATTTT.

The chain employs TRBV5-6 and TRBJ2-7, with D unclear. This CDR3 spans 13 amino acids. The V gene's germline CDR1 is SGHDT and CDR2 YYEEEE. V dropped 0 bases and J dropped 5 bases, with 9 bases sitting between them. CDR3 nucleotides: TGTGCCAGCAGCTTGGGGACCCTAGACGAGCAGTACTTC. It encodes CASSLGTLDEQYF. The entire variable domain, with the rest obtained from reference TRBV5-6 and TRBJ2-7, is as follows: DAGVTQSPTHLIKTRGQQVTLRCSPKSGHDTVSWYQQALGQGPQFIFQYYEEEERQRGNFPDRFSGHQFPNYSSELNVNALLLGDSALYLCASSLGTLDEQYFGPGTRLTVT.